Below, 8 T cell receptor beta chains from the same sample are listed, as sequenced in a study of vaccination effects on CD4 cells after COVID-19. Their specific antigens are unknown. Assay: immunoSEQ multiplex PCR; the TCRdb copy retains only in-frame clones and omits some. The sample has 30,000 to 40,000 clones, 72% seen once. Antigen-specific CD4+ T cells were first expanded with viral peptide pools by the ViraFEST assay and only then sequenced. Subsequent to a culture period of nine to ten days, CD4+ T cells were isolated. Every participant took two doses of the BNT162b2 or mRNA-1273 vaccine. The sample consisted of CD4+ T cells from PBMCs cultured with HCoV-229E spike peptides, taken after COVID-19 vaccination. These receptors all come from a human donor who received a COVID-19 vaccine.

The chain has TRBV6-1 and TRBJ1-3; possible D gene TRBD1, 5 bases. The ends were cut back, 4 bases at V and 4 bases at J, with 17 bases in the middle. There are 16 residues in the CDR3. Germline V lookup: CDR1 MNHNS, CDR2 SASEGT. This chain's CDR3 is CASSVVAGVLGNTIYF. The CDR3 nucleotides read TGTGCCAGCAGTGTGGTCGCGGGGGTTTTAGGAAACACCATATATTTT.

This clone was seen only a few times. The V gene is TRBV2, the J gene TRBJ2-7; D not certain. The V gene lost 7 bases and the J gene lost 0 bases, with 19 bases spanning the gap. This CDR3 has 16 residues. The germline CDR1 and CDR2 sequences are SNHLY and FYNNEI. The CDR3 region is CASISRQGWDSYEQYF. The CDR3 DNA follows: TGTGCCAGCATCTCCCGACAAGGTTGGGACTCCTACGAGCAGTACTTC.

The chain combines TRBV6-4 with TRBJ1-2; TRBD1 is a possible D gene (6 bases). The V gene lost 0 bases and the J gene lost 2 bases, with 7 bases spanning the gap. The germline V gene encodes CDR1 MRHNA and CDR2 SNTAGT. The length of the CDR3 is 14 residues. The CDR3 coding sequence is TGTGCCAGCAGTGACTCAGGGGGAAACTATGGCTACACCTTC. Protein product: CASSDSGGNYGYTF.

This clone appeared a single time. The chain employs TRBV7-2 and TRBJ2-5, with 11 bases aligning to TRBD2. J was trimmed by 5 bases and V by 1 base; bases with no gene match: 9. CDR1 SGHTA and CDR2 FQGNSA come from the germline V gene. The CDR3 has 17 residues. The CDR3 protein is CASSLGVAGGQGETQYF. The CDR3 bases are TGTGCCAGCAGCTTAGGGGTAGCGGGGGGGCAAGGGGAGACCCAGTACTTC.

The rearrangement joins TRBV27 to TRBJ1-5; the D is unclear. Germline assignment: CDR1 MNHEY and CDR2 SMNVEV (reference sequence). CDR3 length equals 15 residues. The germline V and J ends were trimmed by 4 bases and 1 base, with 11 bases remaining between them. CDR3 sequence reads: CASSYLSGSNQPQHF. The DNA of the CDR3 is TGTGCCAGCAGTTACCTGTCGGGGAGCAATCAGCCCCAGCATTTT.

This clone was seen only a few times. This chain uses TRBV6-1 with TRBJ2-2; D gene ambiguous. The V end lost 3 bases, the J end lost 3 bases, and 14 bases lay between the germline ends. The CDR3 length is 16 residues. Germline V lookup: CDR1 MNHNS, CDR2 SASEGT. The CDR3 here is CASSEPGRPDTGELFF. The DNA for the CDR3 is TGTGCCAGCAGTGAGCCGGGCAGGCCGGACACCGGGGAGCTGTTTTTT.

The genes are TRBV11-2 and TRBJ2-7; D ambiguous. Between the trimmed V and J ends, which lost 1 base and 0 bases, there was a span of 10 bases. CDR1 is SGHAT, CDR2 FQNNGV, per germline. This CDR3 has 15 residues. CDR3 region: CASSLGQVISYEQYF. CDR3 in DNA: TGTGCCAGCAGCTTAGGGCAGGTTATCTCCTACGAGCAGTACTTC.

The rearrangement uses TRBV30 and TRBJ2-7, with a possible D match to TRBD2 (6 bases). From germline, CDR1 is GTSNPN and CDR2 SVGIG (reference sequence). V lost 2 bases and J lost 7, with 9 bases in between. This CDR3 comprises 11 residues. CDR3 amino acids: CAWSMGGEQYF. CDR3 in DNA: TGTGCCTGGAGTATGGGGGGAGAGCAGTACTTC.